Listed below are T cell receptor beta chains from one sample, sequenced in a study of shared clonotypes between healthy human individuals. Clones were sequenced by immunoSEQ multiplex PCR, and TCRdb holds only the in-frame ones, with some missing. This repertoire shows 490,000 or so clones, 76% found once; its top ten account for under 15%. The sequencing input was PBMCs. Receptors were obtained from a woman in her thirties or forties in good health. Some clones in this sample may be carry-over from other donors' samples. The CDR3 runs from the conserved cysteine through the conserved F or W. The D gene is left open where the match is weak. Clone size is not always given. Where it is, it says once, few, many or a class for expanded clones.

TRBV18	NA	TRBJ1-5	few	TGTGCCAGCTCACCCGATAGCAATCAGCCCCAGCATTTT	CASSPDSNQPQHF
TRBV5-4	NA	TRBJ2-7	NA	TGTGCCAGCAGCTTAGAGAGGGGATACGAGCAGTACTTC	CASSLERGYEQYF
TRBV6-5	NA	TRBJ2-2	NA	TGTGCCAGCACTCCCCCTGGGGCTGGGGAGCTGTTTTTT	CASTPPGAGELFF
TRBV18	NA	TRBJ1-1	NA	TGTGCCAGCTCACCGGTTATGTCAAAGGGCTTGGGAGCTTTCTTT	CASSPVMSKGLGAFF
TRBV19	NA	TRBJ1-1	NA	TGTGCCAGTAGTATAAAAGGGGACACTGAAGCTTTCTTT	CASSIKGDTEAFF
TRBV18	TRBD1	TRBJ2-7	NA	TGTGCCAGCTCAACTAAACAGGGGTCGTCCTACGAGCAGTACTTC	CASSTKQGSSYEQYF
TRBV4-1	NA	TRBJ1-1	once	TGCGCCAGCAGCCAAGTATGGCCGAGGACTGAAGCTTTCTTT	CASSQVWPRTEAFF
TRBV2	NA	TRBJ1-1	NA	TGTGCCAGCAGTGAGGACCTTGGGGACACTGAAGCTTTCTTT	CASSEDLGDTEAFF
TRBV14	TRBD1	TRBJ1-2	NA	TGTGCCAGCAGCCAAGGCCCAGGACAGGGGGTATGGGGCTACACCTTC	CASSQGPGQGVWGYTF
TRBV27	TRBD1	TRBJ2-7	NA	TGTGCCAGCAGTTTACCGACAGGGGGCGAGCAGTACTTC	CASSLPTGGEQYF
TRBV7-6	TRBD1	TRBJ1-4	NA	TGTGCCAGCAGCCTATATTTACAGGGGGCGGGTGAAAAACTGTTTTTT	CASSLYLQGAGEKLFF
TRBV21-1	NA	TRBJ1-2	NA	TGTGCCAGCAGCAAAGCGAGGGACAGGGATAATGGCTACACCTTC	CASSKARDRDNGYTF
TRBV5-4	TRBD1	TRBJ1-1	NA	TGTGCCAGCAGCGCGGGACAGGGCAACGCTGAAGCTTTCTTT	CASSAGQGNAEAFF
TRBV7-9	NA	TRBJ2-2	few	TGTGCCAGCAGCTCTAGAAGTTACACCGGGGAGCTGTTTTTT	CASSSRSYTGELFF
TRBV28	NA	TRBJ1-3	NA	TGTGCCAGCAGTTTATTCACAGGGTCCACAGGAAACACCATATATTTT	CASSLFTGSTGNTIYF
TRBV28	NA	TRBJ1-4	NA	TGTGCCAGCAGCGTCGGGAGGAAATGGCTGTTTTTT	CASSVGRKWLFF
TRBV28	TRBD2	TRBJ2-3	NA	TGTGCCAGCAAAACGGGAGGAACAGATACGCAGTATTTT	CASKTGGTDTQYF
TRBV2	TRBD1	TRBJ1-5	NA	TGTGCCAGCAGAGACACAGGGGGCAATCAGCCCCAGCATTTT	CASRDTGGNQPQHF
TRBV27	NA	TRBJ2-1	once	TGTGCCAGCAGTTTAACTCCGGACTTCTACAATGAGCAGTTCTTC	CASSLTPDFYNEQFF
TRBV2	TRBD2	TRBJ2-7	NA	TGTGCCAGCAAGCAACTGGGACTAGAAGTCGACGAGCAGTACTTC	CASKQLGLEVDEQYF
TRBV9	NA	TRBJ1-5	NA	TGTGCCAGCTCCCGTGATAGCAATCAGCCCCAGCATTTT	CASSRDSNQPQHF
TRBV5-4	NA	TRBJ2-2	NA	TGTGCCAGCAGCTTCAGCAGCGGAAGCACCGGGGAGCTGTTTTTT	CASSFSSGSTGELFF
TRBV5-1	NA	TRBJ1-3	NA	TGCGCCAGCAGCCCCATATCCGCGAGTTTTGGAAACACCATATATTTT	CASSPISASFGNTIYF
TRBV5-4	NA	TRBJ2-1	NA	TGTGCCAGCAGCTTGTGGCGGGGGCTATACAATGAGCAGTTCTTC	CASSLWRGLYNEQFF
TRBV18	TRBD2	TRBJ2-1	NA	TGTGCCAGCTCACCGGGGGGACTAGCGGGAGAGAATTGGTGGTACAATGAGCAGTTCTTC	CASSPGGLAGENWWYNEQFF
TRBV7-8	NA	TRBJ2-5	NA	TGTGCCAGCAGCTCATACAGGGAAGAAGAGACCCAGTACTTC	CASSSYREEETQYF
TRBV7-2	NA	TRBJ1-2	NA	TGTGCCAGCAGCTTAAGTTATTCGTATGGGGCGCGACTTGCTGGCTACACCTTC	CASSLSYSYGARLAGYTF
TRBV9	TRBD2	TRBJ2-7	few	TGTGCCAGCAGCGTAGGTCCGACGGGAGGATACGAGCAGTACTTC	CASSVGPTGGYEQYF
TRBV11-2	NA	TRBJ1-1	NA	TGTGCCAGCAGCCGGGGAGTGAACACTGAAGCTTTCTTT	CASSRGVNTEAFF
TRBV18	NA	TRBJ1-1	few	TGTGCCAGCTCACCGGGACTGGAAGCTTTCTTT	CASSPGLEAFF
TRBV5-6	NA	TRBJ2-1	NA	TGTGCCAGCAGCTTGGCGGGGTATGAGCAGTTCTTC	CASSLAGYEQFF
TRBV6-6	TRBD1	TRBJ2-7	NA	TGTGCCAGCAGCCTTCCACAGGGGTCGCCCCTTGACGAGCAGTACTTC	CASSLPQGSPLDEQYF
TRBV4-2	NA	TRBJ1-1	NA	TGTGCCAGCAGCCACACGGAGAACACTGAAGCTTTCTTT	CASSHTENTEAFF
TRBV4-1	TRBD2	TRBJ2-1	NA	TGCGCCAGCAGAAGCGGACTAGCGGGATTCTACAATGAGCAGTTCTTC	CASRSGLAGFYNEQFF
TRBV2	TRBD2	TRBJ2-1	few	TGTGCCAGCGCAAAGCGGGAGGGCAATGAGCAGTTCTTC	CASAKREGNEQFF
TRBV7-9	NA	TRBJ1-1	NA	TGTGCCAGCAGCTTCGACGCGAACACTGAAGCTTTCTTT	CASSFDANTEAFF
TRBV27	TRBD1	TRBJ1-5	NA	TGTGCCAGCAGTCCGGCCCATTCGGGACAGCCCCAGCGTTTT	CASSPAHSGQPQRF
TRBV5-3	NA	TRBJ2-3	NA	TGTGCCAGAAGCGTTAAATGGTCGGCGGGCCGCATCACAGATACGCAGTATTTT	CARSVKWSAGRITDTQYF
TRBV18	NA	TRBJ2-7	NA	TGTGCCAGCTCAGCCTCGGGCGAGCAGTACTTC	CASSASGEQYF
TRBV29-1	NA	TRBJ2-3	few	TGCAGCGTTGTGTGGCAGTTCACAGATACGCAGTATTTT	CSVVWQFTDTQYF
TRBV11-2	TRBD1	TRBJ1-1	NA	TGTGCCAGCAGCTACAGGGGGCTTGGGGCTTTCTTT	CASSYRGLGAFF